A single sample gave rise to the 25 T cell receptor beta chains below, sequenced in a study of OX40 agonist ivuxolimab in advanced cancers. Sequencing was performed with immunoSEQ multiplex PCR; in TCRdb, only in-frame clones are kept and a portion is missing. This sample has 45,000 to 55,000 clones, with 81% found just once. Sequences were derived from CD4+ or CD8+ T cells sorted from blood, sampled in a trial of the OX40 agonist ivuxolimab. The receptor set was obtained from an adult with an advanced solid tumor such as melanoma, head and neck, liver or kidney cancer.

The chain is built from TRBV11-2 and TRBJ1-3; D might be TRBD1 (5 bases). The CDR3 totals 15 residues. V was pared by 5 bases and J by 0 bases, with 11 bases between. Germline CDR1 reads SGHAT; CDR2 reads FQNNGV. This chain's CDR3 is CASSPQASSGNTIYF. CDR3 bases: TGTGCCAGCAGCCCACAGGCGAGCTCTGGAAACACCATATATTTT.

In its sample, this clone was seen once. This sequence joins TRBV7-9 and TRBJ2-1, with 7 bases aligning to TRBD1. Trimming removed 4 bases from V and 8 bases from J; junction bases left unmatched: 5. The CDR3 extends over 13 amino acids. The germline CDR1 and CDR2 sequences are SEHNR and FQNEAQ (reference sequence). The DNA for the CDR3 is TGTGCCAGCAGCTCAGGGGGTGTCGATGAGCAGTTCTTC. It is translated as CASSSGGVDEQFF.

This clone was recorded only once. The chain couples TRBV7-6 to TRBJ1-5; 7 bases line up with TRBD1. The CDR3 spans 15 residues. Germline CDR1 and CDR2: SGHVS and FNYEAQ. V trimming: 2 bases; J trimming: 5 bases; junction bases outside the gene matches: 6. The CDR3 DNA sequence: TGTGCCAGCAGCTTAAGGGCAGGGGGATATCAGCCCCAGCATTTT. This encodes CASSLRAGGYQPQHF.

A few counts support this clone. In nucleotides, the CDR3 is TGTGCCAGCAGCTTAGCGTACTTCGCGGCAGGGGACACTGAAGCTTTCTTT. This translates into CASSLAYFAAGDTEAFF. V is TRBV7-2 and J is TRBJ1-1; a possible D gene is TRBD1 (6 bases). V lost 0 bases and J 3 bases, leaving 17 bases between the germline ends. The length of the CDR3 is 17 residues. Germline loops: CDR1 SGHTA, CDR2 FQGNSA.

This chain uses TRBV19 with TRBJ2-2; D uncertain. Germline V CDR1 and CDR2: LNHDA, SQIVND (reference sequence). The CDR3 is 13 amino acids. The V end lost 5 bases, the J end lost 6 bases, and 10 bases lay between the germline ends. As DNA, the CDR3 is TGTGCCAGTAGTTACTATGGCCCCGGGGAGCTGTTTTTT. Translating it yields CASSYYGPGELFF. Complete variable domain (other parts from reference TRBV19 and TRBJ2-2): DGGITQSPKYLFRKEGQNVTLSCEQNLNHDAMYWYRQDPGQGLRLIYYSQIVNDFQKGDIAEGYSVSREKKESFPLTVTSAQKNPTAFYLCASSYYGPGELFFGEGSRLTVL.

The chain uses TRBV5-4 and TRBJ2-3; 12 nucleotides agree with TRBD2. The trim removed 2 bases at V and 4 bases at J, leaving 2 bases unmatched. This CDR3 contains 15 residues. Germline loops: CDR1 SGHNT, CDR2 YYREEE (reference sequence). The CDR3 bases are TGTGCCAGCAGCTTCCTAGCGGGAGGGGCAGATACGCAGTATTTT. It encodes CASSFLAGGADTQYF.

This sequence joins TRBV13 and TRBJ1-1; no definite D call. The V end was cut by 2 bases, the J end by 0 bases, with 10 bases between. The CDR3 extends over 15 amino acids. Germline CDR1 PRHDT, CDR2 FYEKMQ (reference sequence). CDR3 amino acids: CASSLTRAMNTEAFF. DNA of the CDR3: TGTGCCAGCAGCTTAACGCGGGCTATGAACACTGAAGCTTTCTTT.

This clone appeared a single time. In the same sample, other DNA sequences code for this CDR3. The chain links TRBV7-8 to TRBJ2-3; D possibly corresponds to TRBD1 (6 bases). The germline gives CDR1 SGHVS, CDR2 FQNEAQ. This CDR3 is 16 amino acids long. V was pared by 0 bases and J by 4 bases, with 14 bases between. CDR3 nucleotide sequence: TGTGCCAGCAGCTTAGCGGGGCAGGGGACCGCAGATACGCAGTATTTT. This translates into CASSLAGQGTADTQYF.

The chain uses TRBV19 and TRBJ2-1; the match to TRBD2 covers 11 bases. The V gene's germline CDR1 is LNHDA and CDR2 SQIVND (reference sequence). The CDR3 has 12 residues. The V gene end was trimmed by 1 base and the J gene end by 13 bases; junction bases not matched to a gene: 0. In DNA form, the CDR3 reads TGTGCCAGTAGTATAGGACTAGCGGGACAGTTCTTC. This codes for CASSIGLAGQFF.

The V and J genes are TRBV15 and TRBJ1-4; D call uncertain. This CDR3 has 13 amino acids. The ends were cut back, 6 bases at V and 3 bases at J, with 8 bases in the middle. Germline V gives CDR1 LNHNV, CDR2 YYDKDF (reference sequence). CDR3 sequence: CATSLEANEKLFF. The CDR3 DNA sequence: TGTGCCACCAGTCTAGAGGCTAATGAAAAACTGTTTTTT.

Notes on this clone: One junction end does not reproduce the germline sequence, and a read error may be involved. This rearrangement joins TRBV6-5 to TRBJ1-6; D gene ambiguous. The CDR3 is 14 amino acids. Germline lookup yields CDR1 MNHEY and CDR2 SVGAGI. The CDR3 nucleotides are TGTGCCGGCAGTTACTCGATTGGCGCAGCTGAACTCCACTTT. Residues: CAGSYSIGAAELHF.

The gene calls are TRBV28 and TRBJ1-1; tentative D call: TRBD1 (5 bases). The germline V gene encodes CDR1 MDHEN and CDR2 SYDVKM. V was shortened by 7 bases and J by 3 bases, with 18 bases between the two germline ends. CDR3 length equals 15 residues. The CDR3 protein is CASIITEGPDTEAFF. CDR3 nucleotides: TGTGCCAGCATCATCACGGAGGGGCCGGACACTGAAGCTTTCTTT.

This clone came up a few times. Other nucleotide sequences from this sample produce the same CDR3. This rearrangement joins TRBV28 to TRBJ1-1, with D unclear. The CDR3 length is 14 residues. The germline V gene has CDR1 MDHEN and CDR2 SYDVKM. The V end lost 1 base, the J end lost 1 base, and 7 bases lay between the germline ends. CDR3 sequence reads: CASSLSRANTEAFF. In DNA form, the CDR3 reads TGTGCCAGCAGTTTATCCCGGGCGAACACTGAAGCTTTCTTT.

This clone has a handful of counts. The chain has TRBV7-9 and TRBJ2-1; 9 nucleotides line up with TRBD2. This CDR3 has 15 residues. Germline V lookup: CDR1 SEHNR, CDR2 FQNEAQ (reference sequence). Germline trimming cut 7 bases from V and 1 base from J; bases unmatched to any gene: 5. The CDR3 DNA is TGTGCCAGCATTAGCGGGAGAACGTCCTACAATGAGCAGTTCTTC. Protein product: CASISGRTSYNEQFF.

This clone was counted only a few times. This chain connects TRBV7-9 to TRBJ1-1; no clear D gene. The CDR3 length is 12 residues. Trimming left V 4 bases short and J 0 bases short, with 3 bases between. Germline V lookup: CDR1 SEHNR, CDR2 FQNEAQ (reference sequence). CDR3 sequence reads: CASSSMNTEAFF. The CDR3 DNA is TGTGCCAGCAGCTCTATGAACACTGAAGCTTTCTTT.

The genes are TRBV6-6 and TRBJ2-7; 8 nucleotides agree with TRBD2. Germline CDR1 reads MNHNY; CDR2 reads SVGAGI (reference sequence). The CDR3 sequence is 14 residues long. V shed 6 bases, J shed 4 bases, and the junction held 8 bases outside the gene matches. The CDR3 loop reads CASSPTSGSYEQYF. In DNA, the CDR3 is TGTGCCAGCAGCCCTACTAGCGGTTCTTACGAGCAGTACTTC.

The V call is TRBV13, the J call TRBJ1-2; no clear D. The CDR3 extends over 17 amino acids. V lost 5 bases to trimming and J lost 0 bases, with 19 bases between them. Germline V gene data show CDR1 as PRHDT and CDR2 as FYEKMQ (reference sequence). The DNA of the CDR3 is TGTGCCAGCAGCGTATCGTCCGTAGGAAGAGCTAACTATGGCTACACCTTC. Its protein is CASSVSSVGRANYGYTF.

The rearrangement links TRBV7-2 to TRBJ2-1; TRBD1 is a possible D gene (5 bases). V dropped 5 bases and J dropped 8 bases, with 13 bases sitting between them. Germline CDR1 reads SGHTA; CDR2 reads FQGNSA. The CDR3 is 13 residues long. CDR3 sequence: CASSQYQGYEQFF. CDR3 bases: TGTGCCAGCAGCCAATACCAGGGATATGAGCAGTTCTTC.

V gene TRBV6-1 combines with J gene TRBJ1-1; D not certain. The CDR3 spans 13 residues. Trimming removed 2 bases from V and 2 bases from J, with 6 bases in between. Germline lookup yields CDR1 MNHNS and CDR2 SASEGT. CDR3 region: CASSERPNTEAFF. DNA for the CDR3: TGTGCCAGCAGTGAAAGGCCCAACACTGAAGCTTTCTTT.

V usage is TRBV4-1 and J usage is TRBJ2-7, with a possible D match to TRBD2 (5 bases). There are 13 residues in the CDR3. CDR1 and CDR2 from the germline V gene are MGHRA and YSYEKL. The ends were cut back, 8 bases at V and 7 bases at J, with 18 bases in the middle. The CDR3 region is CASAPQEGWEQYF. CDR3 coding DNA: TGCGCCAGCGCCCCTCAAGAGGGCTGGGAGCAGTACTTC.

The CDR3 spells CASSQDRDYNEQFF. The CDR3 nucleotides are TGCGCCAGCAGCCAAGATAGGGACTACAATGAGCAGTTCTTC. V usage is TRBV4-1 and J usage is TRBJ2-1, with D uncertain. This CDR3 comprises 14 residues. Germline loops: CDR1 MGHRA, CDR2 YSYEKL. Between the trimmed V and J ends, which lost 0 bases and 3 bases, there was a span of 6 bases.

This clone occurred once. The V gene is TRBV7-9, the J gene TRBJ1-2, with 7 positions matching TRBD1. The J segment lost 8 bases and the V segment lost 3 bases, leaving 6 bases of the junction unmatched. Germline assignment: CDR1 SEHNR and CDR2 FQNEAQ (reference sequence). The CDR3 covers 13 residues. Here the CDR3 reads CASSFHRGGGYTF. CDR3 DNA: TGTGCCAGCAGCTTTCACAGGGGTGGGGGCTACACCTTC.

Comment on this clone: A much larger clone lies one base from this, so it may be a read error. The chain combines TRBV7-9 with TRBJ2-1; D uncertain. Germline CDR1 is SEHNR and CDR2 is FQNEAQ (reference sequence). CDR3 length: 11 amino acids. Trimming took off 5 bases at V and 4 bases at J, with 3 bases between the two ends. The CDR3, as DNA: TGTGCCAGCAGCGAATACAATGAGCAGTTCTTC. Amino acid sequence: CASSEYNEQFF. Together with reference TRBV7-9 and TRBJ2-1, the CDR3 gives the full variable domain: DTGVSQNPRHKITKRGQNVTFRCDPISEHNRLYWYRQTLGQGPEFLTYFQNEAQLEKSRLLSDRFSAERPKGSFSTLEIQRTEQGDSAMYLCASSEYNEQFFGPGTRLTVL.

The chain couples TRBV6-5 to TRBJ1-2, with D perhaps matching TRBD1 (5 bases). The germline gives CDR1 MNHEY, CDR2 SVGAGI. This CDR3 contains 13 residues. V lost 8 bases and J lost 4, with 14 bases in between. DNA of the CDR3: TGTGCCAGCTCAACAGGATTTATCTATGGCTACACCTTC. Residues: CASSTGFIYGYTF.

This chain connects TRBV10-2 to TRBJ2-1; no definite D call. The CDR3 has 12 amino acids. Trimming took 6 bases from V and 4 from J, leaving 7 bases between them. Germline CDR1 is WSHSY and CDR2 is SAAADI. The CDR3 DNA reads TGCGCCAGCAGGGCTGAGTACAATGAGCAGTTCTTC. Translation: CASRAEYNEQFF.